The present T cell receptor beta chain was sequenced within a study of immune heterogeneity within non-small cell lung tumors. Template input, which was bulk tumor genomic DNA, totaled 600 ng per sample. During surgery, several far-apart biopsies were obtained from every primary tumor. Curative operations were performed on patients who had untreated, newly diagnosed non-small cell lung cancer. The donors had newly diagnosed non-small cell lung cancer and underwent surgery intended to cure it. The length of the CDR3 is 15 residues. The germline gives CDR1 SGHDT, CDR2 YYEEEE. Amplification of TCR beta CDR3 was performed by multiplex PCR with 32 V and 13 J primers. TCRdb processed the multiplex PCR reads anew with MiXCR; each CDR3 protein has one entry. The data contain 10,000 or so distinct CDR3 sequences, approximately 25% of them singletons. General study findings and limits: Across individual patients, the high-frequency T-cell receptor beta clonotypes were largely distinct. Dominant CDR3 beta clonotypes repeated across a patient's tumor loci, while different loci held unique high-frequency clones.

A note on this clonotype: Antigen: not known. With a much larger clone just one base away, this may be a read error.

This chain joins TRBV5-6 and TRBJ1-5; a possible D gene is TRBD1 (5 bases). Material: lung tumor tissue. This clonotype was sampled from a woman between 45 and 65 years old with non-small cell lung cancer. As DNA, the CDR3 is TGTGCCAGCAGCTTGGGTCAGGGAAACAATCAGCCCCAGCAGTTT. Amino acids: CASSLGQGNNQPQQF.